This TCR beta chain comes out of a study of blood T cell repertoires in COVID-19. In the study overall: COVID-19 samples, acute and convalescent, were from the United States, Italy and Spain. The cDNA or gDNA used as material had been derived from T cells, B-cell-depleted T cells, or PBMCs.

The CDR3 consists of 15 residues. Germline lookup yields CDR1 KGHSH and CDR2 LQKENI. J gave up 2 bases and V 8 bases, and 9 bases lay outside the gene matches. In the source study's methods: Quantification of nucleated cells was approximated via reference gene primer amplification. TCRdb's copy holds only in-frame clones and misses some; the assay was immunoSEQ multiplex PCR. D and trimming come from the DNA, and the V and J calls and clone size come from that table. The sample has about 1,700 clones, 55% to 70% seen once. The clonotype originates from a man aged 65-85 years with active COVID-19. The sample comprised peripheral blood. The V gene is TRBV18, the J gene TRBJ1-5; 7 bases agree with TRBD1. The CDR3 reads CASAQGQGGNQPQHF. DNA for the CDR3: TGTGCCAGCGCCCAGGGGCAGGGGGGCAATCAGCCCCAGCATTTT.